Listed here is a single T cell receptor beta chain. Sequenced by immunoSEQ multiplex PCR; TCRdb stores in-frame clones only, minus some. The sample includes roughly 260,000 clones, less than 85% of them seen just once. This CDR3 spans 15 amino acids. Germline assignment: CDR1 SGHRS and CDR2 YFSETQ. The V and J ends lost 4 bases and 8 bases, in that order; junction bases with no gene match: 11. The sample is drawn from a study of blood T cell repertoires in COVID-19. Study-level information: Sources were T cells, B-cell-depleted T cells, or PBMCs; the material itself was cDNA or gDNA.

The chain links TRBV5-1 to TRBJ2-1; 8 bases fit TRBD2. The specimen sequenced was peripheral blood. The receptor comes from a woman at least 80 years old with active or convalescent COVID-19. CDR3 bases: TGCGCCAGCAGCCCCTCCGGACTAGCAGGCTATGAGCAGTTCTTC. This gives the protein CASSPSGLAGYEQFF.